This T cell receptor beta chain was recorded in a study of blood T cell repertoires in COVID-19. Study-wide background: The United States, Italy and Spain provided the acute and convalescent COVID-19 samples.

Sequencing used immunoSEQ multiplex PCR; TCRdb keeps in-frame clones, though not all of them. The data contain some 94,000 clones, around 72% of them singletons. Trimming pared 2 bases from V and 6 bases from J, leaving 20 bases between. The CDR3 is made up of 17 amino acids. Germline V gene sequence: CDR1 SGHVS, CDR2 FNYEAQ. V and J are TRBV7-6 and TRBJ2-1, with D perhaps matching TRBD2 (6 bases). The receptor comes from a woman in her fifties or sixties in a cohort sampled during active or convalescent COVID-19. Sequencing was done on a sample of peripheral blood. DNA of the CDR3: TGTGCCAGCAGCTTATCTCCCCGGGACTGGAATATCAATGAGCAGTTCTTC. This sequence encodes CASSLSPRDWNINEQFF.